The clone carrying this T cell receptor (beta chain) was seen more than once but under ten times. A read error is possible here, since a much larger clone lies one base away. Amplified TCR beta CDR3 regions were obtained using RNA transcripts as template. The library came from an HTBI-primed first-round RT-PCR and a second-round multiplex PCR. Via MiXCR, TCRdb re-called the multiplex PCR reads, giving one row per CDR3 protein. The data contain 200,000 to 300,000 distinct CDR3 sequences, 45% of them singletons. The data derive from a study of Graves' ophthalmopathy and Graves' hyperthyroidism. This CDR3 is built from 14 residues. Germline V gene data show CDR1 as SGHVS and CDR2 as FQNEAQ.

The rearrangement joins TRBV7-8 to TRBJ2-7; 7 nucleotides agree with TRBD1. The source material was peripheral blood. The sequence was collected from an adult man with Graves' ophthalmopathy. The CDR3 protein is CASSFGDSPYGQYF. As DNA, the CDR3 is TGTGCCAGCAGCTTTGGGGACAGTCCCTACGGGCAGTACTTC.